This TCR beta chain comes out of a study of neurological immune-mediated disorders. This clonotype was seen repeatedly, ten times or more. Trimming left V 1 base short and J 5 bases short, with 12 bases between. The CDR3 consists of 14 residues. CDR1 and CDR2 (germline): SGHDT, YYEEEE. TCRdb independently ran MiXCR on the 5' RACE reads; one entry per CDR3 protein. The table has around 20,000 distinct CDR3 sequences, under 35% seen once. Sample: PBMCs. The chain couples TRBV5-6 to TRBJ1-1; D possibly corresponds to TRBD1 (5 bases). The sequence derives from a man between 50 and 59 years old with HTLV-1-associated myelopathy (HAM/TSP). In nucleotides, the CDR3 is TGTGCCAGCAGCTTGAGGGGTAGTGGGACTGAAGCTTTCTTT. Translation: CASSLRGSGTEAFF. Full variable domain (remainder filled in from reference TRBV5-6 and TRBJ1-1): DAGVTQSPTHLIKTRGQQVTLRCSPKSGHDTVSWYQQALGQGPQFIFQYYEEEERQRGNFPDRFSGHQFPNYSSELNVNALLLGDSALYLCASSLRGSGTEAFFGQGTRLTVV.